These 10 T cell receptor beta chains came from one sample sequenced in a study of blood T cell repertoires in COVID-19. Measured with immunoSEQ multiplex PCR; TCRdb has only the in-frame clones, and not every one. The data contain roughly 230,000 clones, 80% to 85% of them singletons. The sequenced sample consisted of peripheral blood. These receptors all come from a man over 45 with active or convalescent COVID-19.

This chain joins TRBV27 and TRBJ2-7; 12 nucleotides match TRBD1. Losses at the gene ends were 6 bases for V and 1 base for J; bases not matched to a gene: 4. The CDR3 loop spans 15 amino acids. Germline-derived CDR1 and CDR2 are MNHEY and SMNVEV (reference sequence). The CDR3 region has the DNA TGTGCCAGCAGGGGGGGACAGGGGGCTTCCTACGAGCAGTACTTC. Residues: CASRGGQGASYEQYF.

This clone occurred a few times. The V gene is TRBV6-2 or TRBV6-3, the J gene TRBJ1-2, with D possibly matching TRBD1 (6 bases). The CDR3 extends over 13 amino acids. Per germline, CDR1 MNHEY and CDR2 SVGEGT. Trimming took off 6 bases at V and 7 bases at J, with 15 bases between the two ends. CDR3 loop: CASRPGQLGGYTF. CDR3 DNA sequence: TGTGCCAGCAGACCTGGACAGCTTGGTGGCTACACCTTC.

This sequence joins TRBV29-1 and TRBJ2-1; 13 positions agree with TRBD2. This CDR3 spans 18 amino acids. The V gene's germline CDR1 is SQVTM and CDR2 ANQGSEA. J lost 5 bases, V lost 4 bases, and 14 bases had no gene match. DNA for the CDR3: TGCAGCGTTGCCGAACTAGCGGGGGGGCCCGAGTATAACAATGAGCAGTTCTTC. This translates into CSVAELAGGPEYNNEQFF.

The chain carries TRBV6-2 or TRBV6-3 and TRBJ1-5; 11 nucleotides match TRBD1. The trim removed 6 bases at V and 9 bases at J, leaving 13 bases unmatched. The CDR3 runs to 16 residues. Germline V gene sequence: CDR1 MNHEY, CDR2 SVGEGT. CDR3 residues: CASSPPRDRGYRPQHF. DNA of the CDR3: TGTGCCAGCAGCCCACCCCGGGACAGGGGGTACAGGCCCCAGCATTTT.

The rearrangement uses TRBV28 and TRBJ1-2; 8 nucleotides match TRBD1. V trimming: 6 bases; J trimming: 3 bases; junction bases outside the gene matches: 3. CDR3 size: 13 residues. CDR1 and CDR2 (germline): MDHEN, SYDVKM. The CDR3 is CASRVDRDYGYTF. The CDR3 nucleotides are TGTGCCAGCAGAGTGGACAGGGACTATGGCTACACCTTC.

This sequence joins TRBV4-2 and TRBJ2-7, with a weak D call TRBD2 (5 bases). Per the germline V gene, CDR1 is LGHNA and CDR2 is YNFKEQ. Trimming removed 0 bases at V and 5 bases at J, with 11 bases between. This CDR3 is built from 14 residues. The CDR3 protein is CASSQEGPGDEQYF. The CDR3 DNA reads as TGTGCCAGCAGCCAAGAGGGTCCCGGGGACGAGCAGTACTTC.

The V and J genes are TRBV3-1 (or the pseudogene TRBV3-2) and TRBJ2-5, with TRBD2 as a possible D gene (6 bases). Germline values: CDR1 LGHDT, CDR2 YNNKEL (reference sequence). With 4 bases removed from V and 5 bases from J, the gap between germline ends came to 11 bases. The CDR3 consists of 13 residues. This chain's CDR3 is CASSRGVEETQYF. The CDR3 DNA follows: TGTGCCAGCAGCCGCGGGGTGGAGGAGACCCAGTACTTC.

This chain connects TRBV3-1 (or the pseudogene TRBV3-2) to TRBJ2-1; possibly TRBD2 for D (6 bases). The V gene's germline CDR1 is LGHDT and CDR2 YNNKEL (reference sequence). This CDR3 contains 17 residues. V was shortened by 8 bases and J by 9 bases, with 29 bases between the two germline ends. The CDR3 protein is CASSNSGGGTPTGEQFF. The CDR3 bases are TGTGCCAGCTCCAACTCTGGGGGAGGTACACCTACAGGTGAGCAGTTCTTC.

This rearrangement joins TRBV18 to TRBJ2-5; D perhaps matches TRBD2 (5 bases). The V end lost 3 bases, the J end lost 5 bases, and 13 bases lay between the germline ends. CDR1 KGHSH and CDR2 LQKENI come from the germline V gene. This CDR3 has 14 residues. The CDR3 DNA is TGTGCCAGCTCACCCCCGGGCAGAGGGGAGACCCAGTACTTC. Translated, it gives CASSPPGRGETQYF.

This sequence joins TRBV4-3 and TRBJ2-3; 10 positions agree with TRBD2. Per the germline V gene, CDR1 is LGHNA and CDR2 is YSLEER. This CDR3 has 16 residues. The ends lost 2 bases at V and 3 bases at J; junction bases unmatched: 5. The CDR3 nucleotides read TGCGCCAGCAGCCAAAGCGGGGGGGCCGGAACAGATACGCAGTATTTT. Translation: CASSQSGGAGTDTQYF.